These 14 T cell receptor beta chains came from one sample sequenced in a study of cytomegalovirus exposure and HLA in healthy donors. In the PCR, 60 Vbeta and 13 Jbeta primers were used. Produced via immunoSEQ multiplex PCR; TCRdb's table is partial and in-frame only. Of a few hundred thousand clones listed, over 70% are singletons. The source material was PBMCs. Receptors were obtained from a woman aged 55-75 years in good health and CMV-seropositive.

The rearrangement uses TRBV6-6 and TRBJ2-7; 7 nucleotides agree with TRBD2. Unmatched junction bases numbered 15, after V lost 7 bases and J lost 3 bases. The germline V gene encodes CDR1 MNHNY and CDR2 SVGAGI (reference sequence). CDR3 size: 16 residues. In DNA form, the CDR3 reads TGTGCCAGCAATCCAACCAGCGGGACGGGGGTCTACGAGCAGTACTTC. This sequence encodes CASNPTSGTGVYEQYF.

The rearrangement joins TRBV4-1 to TRBJ2-3; tentatively, D is TRBD1 (5 bases). Germline lookup yields CDR1 MGHRA and CDR2 YSYEKL. The V end lost 0 bases, the J end lost 7 bases, and 11 bases lay between the germline ends. CDR3 size: 14 residues. The CDR3 is CASSQDNRQNTQYF. The CDR3 bases are TGCGCCAGCAGCCAAGATAACCGACAGAATACGCAGTATTTT.

A few counts support this clone. The chain uses TRBV5-6 and TRBJ2-5, with D possibly matching TRBD1 (6 bases). Germline assignment: CDR1 SGHDT and CDR2 YYEEEE. The CDR3 totals 14 residues. V lost 4 bases, J lost 1 base, and 11 bases lay in between. CDR3 region: CASSLGTRQETQYF. The CDR3 DNA is TGTGCCAGCAGCCTCGGGACACGCCAAGAGACCCAGTACTTC.

The V gene is TRBV5-1, the J gene TRBJ2-1, with D perhaps TRBD2 (5 bases). Per germline, CDR1 SGHRS and CDR2 YFSETQ. The CDR3 contains 15 residues. V lost 4 bases to trimming and J lost 2 bases, with 13 bases between them. DNA for the CDR3: TGCGCCAGCAGCCCCGTGGTCGGGACCTACAATGAGCAGTTCTTC. Amino acid sequence: CASSPVVGTYNEQFF.

This clone came up a few times. The genes are TRBV25-1 and TRBJ1-2, with 9 bases matching TRBD1. The CDR3 runs 16 residues. CDR1 and CDR2 (germline): MGHDK, SYGVNS. Germline trimming cut 1 base from V and 8 bases from J; bases unmatched to any gene: 11. Here the CDR3 reads CASSELKGQGVGGYTF. In DNA, the CDR3 is TGTGCCAGCAGTGAATTAAAGGGACAGGGCGTAGGGGGCTACACCTTC.

The chain couples TRBV19 to TRBJ2-7; D call uncertain. Germline assignment: CDR1 LNHDA and CDR2 SQIVND (reference sequence). Trimming removed 7 bases from V and 3 bases from J, with 10 bases in between. The CDR3 has 12 residues. CDR3 amino acids: CASTELLYEQYF. For the CDR3, the DNA is TGTGCCAGTACGGAGTTACTCTACGAGCAGTACTTC.

The genes are TRBV7-2 and TRBJ1-6; no reliable D call. Germline values: CDR1 SGHTA, CDR2 FQGNSA. This CDR3 contains 16 residues. Trimming left V 3 bases short and J 7 bases short, with 16 bases between. CDR3 in amino acids: CASSLLLRQVNSPLHF. The DNA of the CDR3 is TGTGCCAGCAGCTTGCTGCTTAGGCAGGTGAATTCACCCCTCCACTTT. Supplemented by reference TRBV7-2 and TRBJ1-6, the full variable domain reads GAGVSQSPSNKVTEKGKDVELRCDPISGHTALYWYRQSLGQGLEFLIYFQGNSAPDKSGLPSDRFSAERTGGSVSTLTIQRTQQEDSAVYLCASSLLLRQVNSPLHFGNGTRLTVT.

The genes are TRBV27 and TRBJ1-1, with TRBD1 identical over 10 bases. This CDR3 spans 17 amino acids. V lost 5 bases, J lost 5 bases, and 14 bases stayed unmatched. Germline CDR1 and CDR2: MNHEY and SMNVEV (reference sequence). The CDR3 here is CASSPTHRDRGNTEAFF. The CDR3 DNA sequence: TGTGCCAGCAGTCCTACACACCGGGACAGGGGTAATACTGAAGCTTTCTTT.

The table lists this clone with a few counts. This chain's CDR3 is CASSLGQGEKLFF. The CDR3 nucleotides read TGTGCCAGCAGCCTCGGACAGGGGGAAAAACTGTTTTTT. This chain uses TRBV7-9 with TRBJ1-4, with 9 bases matching TRBD1. This CDR3 is built from 13 residues. CDR1 and CDR2 (germline): SEHNR, FQNEAQ (reference sequence). The V and J ends lost 5 bases and 8 bases, in that order; junction bases with no gene match: 3.

The rearrangement uses TRBV6-5 and TRBJ2-7, with D hard to call. From germline, CDR1 is MNHEY and CDR2 SVGAGI. Deletions cut 2 bases from V and 2 bases from J, with 10 bases between. There are 14 residues in the CDR3. This chain's CDR3 is CASSYLTRTYEQYF. The CDR3 coding sequence is TGTGCCAGCAGTTACCTGACGAGGACCTACGAGCAGTACTTC.

This clone was counted a single time. V usage is TRBV6-5 and J usage is TRBJ1-1, with D perhaps TRBD1 (5 bases). CDR1 is MNHEY, CDR2 SVGAGI, per germline. The CDR3 runs 13 residues. Between the trimmed V and J ends, which lost 7 bases and 1 base, there was a span of 10 bases. The CDR3 here is CASTRGQNTEAFF. CDR3 nucleotide sequence: TGTGCCAGCACCCGAGGACAGAACACTGAAGCTTTCTTT.

This clone came up a few times. The rearrangement uses TRBV19 and TRBJ1-1, with 7 bases fitting TRBD1. CDR1 and CDR2 (germline): LNHDA, SQIVND (reference sequence). The CDR3 extends over 12 amino acids. Trimming at V came to 7 bases and at J to 7 bases, leaving 6 bases not matched to a gene. Here the CDR3 reads CASKGAYDEAFF. As DNA, the CDR3 is TGTGCCAGTAAGGGGGCGTATGATGAAGCTTTCTTT.

In this sample, this clone turned up a few times. This sequence joins TRBV11-2 and TRBJ2-5; the D gene is possibly TRBD1 (5 bases). The germline gives CDR1 SGHAT, CDR2 FQNNGV. V dropped 1 base and J dropped 4 bases, with 13 bases sitting between them. The CDR3 extends over 15 amino acids. CDR3 amino acids: CASSLVGRARETQYF. CDR3 DNA sequence: TGTGCCAGCAGCTTAGTTGGCAGGGCTCGAGAGACCCAGTACTTC. Supplemented by reference TRBV11-2 and TRBJ2-5, the full variable domain reads EAGVAQSPRYKIIEKRQSVAFWCNPISGHATLYWYQQILGQGPKLLIQFQNNGVVDDSQLPKDRFSAERLKGVDSTLKIQPAKLEDSAVYLCASSLVGRARETQYFGPGTRLLVL.

The count of this clone is one. V is TRBV6-1 and J is TRBJ1-6, with a weak D call TRBD1 (5 bases). V was shortened by 6 bases and J by 9 bases, with 15 bases between the two germline ends. CDR3 length equals 14 residues. CDR1 is MNHNS and CDR2 is SASEGT in the germline V gene. CDR3 sequence reads: CASRTVLRGSPLHF. In nucleotides, the CDR3 is TGTGCCAGCAGGACAGTCCTCCGTGGTTCACCCCTCCACTTT.